This T cell receptor (beta chain) was sequenced in a study of T-cell reconstitution after alpha-beta-depleted transplantation in children. The V gene's germline CDR1 is DFQATT and CDR2 SNEGSKA (reference sequence). The CDR3 contains 13 residues. Trimming shortened V by 6 bases and J by 4 bases, and 15 bases separated the two germline ends. There are a few counts of this clonotype. The antigen is undetermined. Broader study findings: The origin of alpha-beta T cells about two months after transplant was reportedly several hundred expanded graft clones. After one year, T-cell counts and TCRbeta diversity mostly came from new T cells.

It was with unique molecular identifiers that the TCRbeta library was prepared. MiXCR was run by TCRdb on the PCR reads, yielding one entry per CDR3 protein. The table records about 300,000 distinct CDR3 sequences, roughly 7.8% of them present only once. The sequencing used peripheral blood, collected 360 days after TCRalphabeta/CD19-depleted stem cell transplant. The source of this sequence is a female patient aged 2-9 years who had a stem cell transplant for Fanconi anemia, so the T cells may come from the graft donor. The chain couples TRBV20-1 to TRBJ1-2; TRBD1 might be the D (6 bases). CDR3 in DNA: TGCAGTGCGCTGCCAGGGGCTTCCTATGGCTACACCTTC. This gives the protein CSALPGASYGYTF.